These 31 T cell receptor beta chains originate from one sample sequenced in a study of T cell changes during pregnancy in multiple sclerosis. Produced via immunoSEQ multiplex PCR; TCRdb's table is partial and in-frame only. The sample holds tens of thousands of clones; 90% to 95% are singletons and the top ten take approximately 0.9%. The sequencing here drew on peripheral blood, taken before pregnancy. The receptor set was obtained from a female donor with multiple sclerosis, enrolled in a pregnancy study.

This chain links TRBV19 with TRBJ1-5; the match to TRBD1 covers 7 bases. The CDR3 has 13 residues. Germline-derived CDR1 and CDR2 are LNHDA and SQIVND (reference sequence). V lost 11 bases, J lost 1 base, and 5 bases stayed unmatched. CDR3: CASRRGSNQPQHF. The DNA of the CDR3 is TGTGCCTCGCGCAGGGGGAGCAATCAGCCCCAGCATTTT.

V is TRBV7-3 and J is TRBJ1-4; 7 bases line up with TRBD1. The junction had 5 bases not matched to a gene; V was cut back by 5 bases and J by 2 bases. The CDR3 loop spans 15 amino acids. Germline CDR1 is SGHTA and CDR2 is FQGTGA. CDR3 sequence reads: CASSPEGQTNEKLFF. The CDR3 DNA reads TGTGCCAGCAGCCCAGAGGGACAGACTAATGAAAAACTGTTTTTT.

The gene calls are TRBV27 and TRBJ2-3, with 8 nucleotides matching TRBD1. Per the germline V gene, CDR1 is MNHEY and CDR2 is SMNVEV (reference sequence). The CDR3 is 14 amino acids. Germline trimming cut 3 bases from V and 5 bases from J; bases unmatched to any gene: 4. In DNA form, the CDR3 reads TGTGCCAGCAGTTTCGGCAGGGGGCAAGATACGCAGTATTTT. Translated: CASSFGRGQDTQYF.

The rearrangement joins TRBV10-2 to TRBJ2-2, with D uncertain. The CDR3 has 13 amino acids. V was cut by 2 bases and J by 3 bases, with 4 bases left in between. The germline V gene encodes CDR1 WSHSY and CDR2 SAAADI. The CDR3 protein is CASSEVYTGELFF. CDR3 in DNA: TGCGCCAGCAGTGAGGTCTACACCGGGGAGCTGTTTTTT.

The chain links TRBV6-1 to TRBJ2-7; TRBD1 matches 7 bases. Germline values: CDR1 MNHNS, CDR2 SASEGT. Trimming removed 6 bases from V and 0 bases from J; junction bases left unmatched: 5. The CDR3 extends over 14 amino acids. The CDR3 here is CASRRTGPSYEQYF. CDR3 sequence (DNA): TGTGCCAGCAGAAGGACAGGACCCTCCTACGAGCAGTACTTC.

This clone was detected only once. The chain joins TRBV6-4 to TRBJ1-6; 10 positions agree with TRBD1. There are 13 residues in the CDR3. V was clipped by 6 bases and J by 7 bases; unmatched bases: 0. The germline V gene encodes CDR1 MRHNA and CDR2 SNTAGT. The CDR3 region is CASRGQGNSPLHF. The CDR3 DNA follows: TGTGCCAGCAGGGGACAGGGGAATTCACCCCTCCACTTT.

This clone was detected once. The chain carries TRBV7-2 and TRBJ2-1; 10 bases line up with TRBD2. The V gene end was trimmed by 3 bases and the J gene end by 3 bases; junction bases not matched to a gene: 2. CDR3 size: 15 residues. Germline V gene lookup returns CDR1 SGHTA and CDR2 FQGNSA. CDR3: CASSFRTSGYNEQFF. In DNA form, the CDR3 reads TGTGCCAGCAGCTTCCGGACTAGCGGCTACAATGAGCAGTTCTTC.

The rearrangement links TRBV21-1 to TRBJ2-1; the table's D call of TRBD2 was not tested on the DNA. TRBV21-1 is designated a pseudogene. CDR3 size: 16 residues. The CDR3 region has the DNA TGTGCCAGCAGCCCGTCGGGACTAGCACTTAAGGATGAGCAGTTCTTC. Its protein is CASSPSGLALKDEQFF.

The chain employs TRBV5-8 and TRBJ2-1; D is perhaps TRBD2 (6 bases). The CDR3 covers 12 residues. Between the trimmed V and J ends, which lost 2 bases and 10 bases, there was a span of 10 bases. CDR1 is SGHTS, CDR2 YDEGEE, per germline. The CDR3 region has the DNA TGTGCCAGCAGCTTCGTTGCGGGGGAGCAGTTCTTC. It is translated as CASSFVAGEQFF.

The genes are TRBV12-5 and TRBJ2-2; maybe TRBD1 (5 bases). Germline V gene lookup returns CDR1 LGHNT and CDR2 FRNRAP. The CDR3 consists of 14 residues. The V end lost 3 bases, the J end lost 3 bases, and 8 bases lay between the germline ends. DNA for the CDR3: TGTGCTAGTGGTTTTGGCAGGGACACCGGGGAGCTGTTTTTT. Protein product: CASGFGRDTGELFF.

The chain carries TRBV6-5 and TRBJ2-5; D not certain. The CDR3 is made up of 15 amino acids. Looked up from germline, CDR1 is MNHEY and CDR2 is SVGAGI. V was shortened by 2 bases and J by 1 base, with 11 bases between the two germline ends. DNA of the CDR3: TGTGCCAGCAGTTACACCACAGTACCCCAAGAGACCCAGTACTTC. It translates to CASSYTTVPQETQYF.

This chain connects TRBV7-2 to TRBJ2-7; TRBD2 agrees at 9 bases. CDR3 length equals 14 residues. Germline-derived CDR1 and CDR2 are SGHTA and FQGNSA. Trimming removed 5 bases from V and 3 bases from J; junction bases left unmatched: 5. The CDR3 nucleotides are TGTGCCAGCAGCCTTAGCGGGGGTGTCTACGAGCAGTACTTC. Translation: CASSLSGGVYEQYF.

V and J are TRBV30 and TRBJ1-1, with D possibly TRBD1 on 6 matching bases. V lost 2 bases, J lost 4 bases, and 11 bases lay in between. Germline-derived CDR1 and CDR2 are GTSNPN and SVGIG (reference sequence). The CDR3 loop spans 13 amino acids. The CDR3 is CAWSRGEGTEAFF. Written as DNA, the CDR3 is TGTGCCTGGAGTAGGGGGGAGGGCACTGAAGCTTTCTTT.

Worth noting for this clone: A junction boundary mismatches the germline segment, possibly from a read error. This chain connects TRBV6-1 to TRBJ2-3; 7 bases agree with TRBD1. This CDR3 spans 14 amino acids. Germline V gene lookup returns CDR1 MNHNS and CDR2 SASEGT. CDR3 DNA: TGTGCCAGCAGTGAAGGGGACAGCACATATACGCAGTATTTT. This gives the protein CASSEGDSTYTQYF.

The chain joins TRBV19 to TRBJ1-2, with 7 bases lining up with TRBD1. This CDR3 comprises 16 residues. J was trimmed by 5 bases and V by 9 bases; bases with no gene match: 18. Per the germline V gene, CDR1 is LNHDA and CDR2 is SQIVND (reference sequence). The CDR3: CASRRTGNLLLYGYTF. As DNA, the CDR3 is TGTGCCAGCAGACGGACAGGCAATCTCCTCTTATATGGCTACACCTTC.

V and J are TRBV5-4 and TRBJ1-2; tentative D call: TRBD1 (5 bases). V lost 4 bases and J lost 2, with 9 bases in between. This CDR3 is built from 13 residues. Germline CDR1 reads SGHNT; CDR2 reads YYREEE (reference sequence). As DNA, the CDR3 is TGTGCCAGCAGCCCAAGGGGCAACTATGGCTACACCTTC. This gives the protein CASSPRGNYGYTF.

The chain uses TRBV6-4 and TRBJ2-3; weak D call: TRBD2 (5 bases). The V end lost 0 bases, the J end lost 0 bases, and 7 bases lay between the germline ends. The CDR3 covers 15 residues. Germline values: CDR1 MRHNA, CDR2 SNTAGT. This chain's CDR3 is CASSDSRGSTDTQYF. CDR3 in DNA: TGTGCCAGCAGTGACTCGCGAGGGAGCACAGATACGCAGTATTTT.

This clone appeared many times. The chain couples TRBV25-1 to TRBJ1-2, with a tentative D call TRBD1 (6 bases). The ends were cut back, 7 bases at V and 0 bases at J, with 21 bases in the middle. This CDR3 has 17 residues. Germline V gene lookup returns CDR1 MGHDK and CDR2 SYGVNS. Here the CDR3 reads CASTPTGAQGTNYGYTF. CDR3 DNA sequence: TGTGCCAGCACCCCTACGGGCGCCCAGGGGACTAACTATGGCTACACCTTC.

V gene TRBV7-2 combines with J gene TRBJ2-7; no definite D call. CDR1 and CDR2 from the germline V gene are SGHTA and FQGNSA. The V gene lost 1 base and the J gene lost 2 bases, with 6 bases spanning the gap. CDR3 length: 13 residues. The CDR3 sequence: CASSLVEAYEQYF. DNA for the CDR3: TGTGCCAGCAGCTTAGTTGAGGCCTACGAGCAGTACTTC.

This chain links TRBV27 with TRBJ2-2; no clear D gene. Germline values: CDR1 MNHEY, CDR2 SMNVEV (reference sequence). Trimming took off 8 bases at V and 6 bases at J, with 16 bases between the two ends. The CDR3 covers 14 residues. CDR3 protein: CASGRMRPAGELFF. The CDR3 region has the DNA TGTGCCAGCGGTCGGATGAGGCCCGCCGGGGAGCTGTTTTTT.

This chain connects TRBV11-2 to TRBJ1-2, with D maybe TRBD1 (5 bases). Germline CDR1 is SGHAT and CDR2 is FQNNGV. Trimming pared 5 bases from V and 8 bases from J, leaving 12 bases between. The CDR3 is 12 amino acids. DNA of the CDR3: TGTGCCAGCAGCGCCGGAGGGGTCGGCTACACCTTC. This translates into CASSAGGVGYTF.

The CDR3 bases are TGTGCCAGCATCAACAGCGGGGTTAATGAGCAGTTCTTC. This translates into CASINSGVNEQFF. The genes are TRBV7-9 and TRBJ2-1; 7 bases align to TRBD2. V lost 7 bases and J lost 7; bases outside the gene matches: 7. The CDR3 is made up of 13 amino acids. Germline CDR1 reads SEHNR; CDR2 reads FQNEAQ (reference sequence). The full variable domain, with the rest looked up from reference TRBV7-9 and TRBJ2-1, is DTGVSQNPRHKITKRGQNVTFRCDPISEHNRLYWYRQTLGQGPEFLTYFQNEAQLEKSRLLSDRFSAERPKGSFSTLEIQRTEQGDSAMYLCASINSGVNEQFFGPGTRLTVL.

The J gene is TRBJ2-7, the V gene TRBV15; 10 bases are shared with TRBD1. CDR3 length: 14 residues. Germline assignment: CDR1 LNHNV and CDR2 YYDKDF (reference sequence). J gave up 4 bases and V 1 base, and 1 base lay outside the gene matches. The CDR3 DNA reads as TGTGCCACCAGCAGAGGGGACAGGGGATACGAGCAGTACTTC. It encodes CATSRGDRGYEQYF.

The chain couples TRBV7-6 to TRBJ1-6; no clear D gene. The CDR3 is 15 amino acids. V was cut by 0 bases and J by 4 bases, with 7 bases left in between. From germline, CDR1 is SGHVS and CDR2 FNYEAQ. Written as DNA, the CDR3 is TGTGCCAGCAGCTTAGCCGGGAAGTATAATTCACCCCTCCACTTT. Translated: CASSLAGKYNSPLHF.

In this sample, this clone turned up a few times. This chain connects TRBV30 to TRBJ1-5; a weak D match, TRBD1 (5 bases). Germline CDR1 is GTSNPN and CDR2 is SVGIG (reference sequence). The germline V and J ends were trimmed by 5 bases and 0 bases, with 8 bases remaining between them. The CDR3 has 13 residues. The CDR3 sequence: CAWVGDSNQPQHF. In DNA, the CDR3 is TGTGCCTGGGTAGGGGATAGCAATCAGCCCCAGCATTTT. Variable domain in full (rest from reference TRBV30 and TRBJ1-5): SQTIHQWPATLVQPVGSPLSLECTVEGTSNPNLYWYRQAAGRGLQLLFYSVGIGQISSEVPQNLSASRPQDRQFILSSKKLLLSDSGFYLCAWVGDSNQPQHFGDGTRLSIL.

The chain links TRBV5-1 to TRBJ2-2, with D maybe TRBD2 (5 bases). Per the germline V gene, CDR1 is SGHRS and CDR2 is YFSETQ. The CDR3 runs 15 residues. The ends were cut back, 1 base at V and 0 bases at J, with 7 bases in the middle. CDR3: CASSLWRANTGELFF. For the CDR3, the DNA is TGCGCCAGCAGCTTGTGGCGGGCGAACACCGGGGAGCTGTTTTTT. Complete variable domain (other parts from reference TRBV5-1 and TRBJ2-2): KAGVTQTPRYLIKTRGQQVTLSCSPISGHRSVSWYQQTPGQGLQFLFEYFSETQRNKGNFPGRFSGRQFSNSRSEMNVSTLELGDSALYLCASSLWRANTGELFFGEGSRLTVL.

The V call is TRBV10-2, the J call TRBJ2-6; D gene unclear. Germline V gene lookup returns CDR1 WSHSY and CDR2 SAAADI. Between the trimmed V and J ends, which lost 4 bases and 0 bases, there was a span of 10 bases. The length of the CDR3 is 16 residues. The DNA of the CDR3 is TGCGCCAGCAGTGTTCGCATTAGCTCTGGGGCCAACGTCCTGACTTTC. This sequence encodes CASSVRISSGANVLTF.

The V and J genes are TRBV11-2 and TRBJ2-1; 12 nucleotides agree with TRBD2. From germline, CDR1 is SGHAT and CDR2 FQNNGV. The CDR3 totals 16 residues. J gave up 8 bases and V 2 bases, and 7 bases lay outside the gene matches. CDR3 amino acids: CASSLSSGGAIDEQFF. In DNA form, the CDR3 reads TGTGCCAGCAGCTTATCTAGCGGGGGGGCTATAGATGAGCAGTTCTTC.

The chain combines TRBV12-5 with TRBJ1-2; 11 nucleotides agree with TRBD1. There are 15 residues in the CDR3. V dropped 6 bases and J dropped 1; count of bases not matched to a gene: 4. The V gene's germline CDR1 is LGHNT and CDR2 FRNRAP. The CDR3 sequence: CASGWGQGVNYGYTF. CDR3 sequence (DNA): TGTGCTAGTGGCTGGGGACAGGGGGTTAACTATGGCTACACCTTC. Using reference TRBV12-5 and TRBJ1-2 for the parts outside the CDR3, the full variable domain is DARVTQTPRHKVTEMGQEVTMRCQPILGHNTVFWYRQTMMQGLELLAYFRNRAPLDDSGMPKDRFSAEMPDATLATLKIQPSEPRDSAVYFCASGWGQGVNYGYTFGSGTRLTVV.

This clone showed up just once. The CDR3 is CASTRKSGQYNSPLHF. The CDR3 nucleotides read TGTGCCAGCACCAGAAAATCGGGACAGTATAATTCACCCCTCCACTTT. The chain couples TRBV2 to TRBJ1-6, with 7 bases that match TRBD1. This CDR3 spans 16 amino acids. Germline CDR1 reads SNHLY; CDR2 reads FYNNEI. V shed 7 bases and J 4 bases; nucleotides not matched to a gene: 10.

The chain links TRBV7-9 to TRBJ2-3; D possibly corresponds to TRBD1 (5 bases). CDR3 length: 15 residues. In germline, CDR1 is SEHNR, CDR2 FQNEAQ (reference sequence). V dropped 2 bases and J dropped 4 bases, with 13 bases sitting between them. CDR3 amino acids: CASSLSTGAPDTQYF. The DNA for the CDR3 is TGTGCCAGCAGCTTAAGTACTGGGGCTCCAGATACGCAGTATTTT.